A single T cell receptor beta chain is shown here with its context. This sample is drawn from a study of blood T cell repertoires in COVID-19. Across the study: Samples taken during acute and convalescent COVID-19 were collected in the United States, Italy and Spain.

In the original processing: Nucleated cell number was recorded as an estimate derived from reference gene primer amplification. Some clones are missing from TCRdb's copy, which holds only in-frame ones; the method was immunoSEQ multiplex PCR. V and J calls plus clone size are reproduced from that table; the DNA served to infer D and trimming. The sample lists 360,000 or so clones, around nine tenths seen once, with 3% to 4.5% in the top ten. Seattle researchers signed up patients amid active infection and tracked them longitudinally. The CDR3 runs to 14 residues. Germline V gene data show CDR1 as SNHLY and CDR2 as FYNNEI. With 0 bases removed from V and 5 bases from J, the gap between germline ends came to 10 bases.

Sample: peripheral blood. This rearrangement joins TRBV2 to TRBJ1-2; D is unclear. The clonotype originates from a woman aged 60-75 years with COVID-19, enrolled during active disease. For the CDR3, the DNA is TGTGCCAGCAGTGAAGCGCTTCGGGGATATGGCTACACCTTC. Protein sequence: CASSEALRGYGYTF.